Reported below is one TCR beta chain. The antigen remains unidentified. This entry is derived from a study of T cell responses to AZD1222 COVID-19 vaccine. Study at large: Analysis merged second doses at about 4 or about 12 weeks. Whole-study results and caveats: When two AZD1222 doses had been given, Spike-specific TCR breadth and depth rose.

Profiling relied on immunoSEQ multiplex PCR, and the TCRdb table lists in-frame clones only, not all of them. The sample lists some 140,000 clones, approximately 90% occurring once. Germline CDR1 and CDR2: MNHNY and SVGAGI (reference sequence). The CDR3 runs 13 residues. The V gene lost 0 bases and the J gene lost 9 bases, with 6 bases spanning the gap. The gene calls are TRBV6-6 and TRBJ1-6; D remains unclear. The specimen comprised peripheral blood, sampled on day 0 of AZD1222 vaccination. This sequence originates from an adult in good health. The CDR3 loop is CASSYSRTSPLHF. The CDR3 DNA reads TGTGCCAGCAGTTACTCGAGGACTTCACCCCTCCACTTT.